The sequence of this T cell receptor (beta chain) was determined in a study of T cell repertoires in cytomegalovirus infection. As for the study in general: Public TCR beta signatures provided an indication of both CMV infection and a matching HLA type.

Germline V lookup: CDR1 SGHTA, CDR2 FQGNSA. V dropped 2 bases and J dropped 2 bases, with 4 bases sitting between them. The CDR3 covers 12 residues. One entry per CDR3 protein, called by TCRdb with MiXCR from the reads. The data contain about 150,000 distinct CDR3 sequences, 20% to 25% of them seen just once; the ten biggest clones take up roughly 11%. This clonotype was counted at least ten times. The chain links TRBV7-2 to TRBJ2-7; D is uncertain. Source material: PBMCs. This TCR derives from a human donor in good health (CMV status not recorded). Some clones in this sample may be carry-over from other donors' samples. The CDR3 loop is CASSLPAYEQYF. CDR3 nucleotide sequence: TGTGCCAGCAGCTTACCAGCCTACGAGCAGTACTTC.